The clone carrying this T cell receptor (beta chain) was picked up a small number of times. The CDR3 has 17 residues. The germline V gene encodes CDR1 MGHRA and CDR2 YSYEKL. The ends were cut back, 7 bases at V and 0 bases at J, with 16 bases in the middle. The sample originates from a study of T-cell reconstitution after alpha-beta-depleted transplantation in children. Unique molecular identifiers were used in preparing the TCRbeta library. Via MiXCR, TCRdb re-called the PCR reads, giving one row per CDR3 protein. The table lists about 360,000 distinct CDR3 sequences, approximately 12% of them singletons.

The input for sequencing was PBMCs, taken from the stem cell graft. J is TRBJ2-6 and V is TRBV4-1; D unresolved. This clonotype originated in a human donor who donated a stem cell graft to a child with Fanconi anemia. CDR3 region: CASTPTTVTSGANVLTF. The DNA for the CDR3 is TGCGCCAGCACCCCAACGACCGTTACCTCTGGGGCCAACGTCCTGACTTTC.